These 17 T cell receptor beta chains share one sample of origin, sequenced in a study of CD8 T cells in ankylosing spondylitis (dated by TCRdb to the late 2010s). What the work shows at the level of the full study, not this receptor alone: Blood from ankylosing spondylitis patients appeared to be characterized by a TCR beta motif composed of about eight highly homologous amino acid variants.

Their cognate antigens are unknown. To prepare the library, 5' RACE was applied. Sequencing was performed on an Illumina HiSeq 2500. The raw public data were reprocessed by TCRdb itself: fastp quality trimming at Q25, MiXCR clonotype calling, in-frame beta chains only. Rows with one shared CDR3 protein collapse into an entry with the most common genes and DNA. For this sample there are approximately 540,000 distinct CDR3 sequences; roughly 13% appear just once. Under 7.5% of the sample is in the top ten clones. Sequencing input: blood, either unsorted or a sorted T cell fraction (not recorded which). The origin of the receptors is a male donor with ankylosing spondylitis.

The table lists this clonotype with a few counts. V gene TRBV9 combines with J gene TRBJ2-5; 7 bases are a match to TRBD2. The CDR3 has 14 amino acids. The germline V gene encodes CDR1 SGDLS and CDR2 YYNGEE. Germline trimming cut 0 bases from V and 4 bases from J; bases unmatched to any gene: 3. Here the CDR3 DNA reads TGTGCCAGCAGCGTAGCCCCTAGCGGAGAGACCCAGTACTTC. It encodes CASSVAPSGETQYF. The full variable domain, its missing parts supplied by reference TRBV9 and TRBJ2-5, is DSGVTQTPKHLITATGQRVTLRCSPRSGDLSVYWYQQSLDQGLQFLIQYYNGEERAKGNILERFSAQQFPDLHSELNLSSLELGDSALYFCASSVAPSGETQYFGPGTRLLVL.

This clonotype was observed many times. The chain has TRBV7-9 and TRBJ1-5, with D possibly TRBD1 on 5 matching bases. V was cut by 5 bases and J by 1 base, with 12 bases left in between. The CDR3 is 15 residues long. Germline V gene data show CDR1 as SEHNR and CDR2 as FQNEAQ (reference sequence). The CDR3 region is CASSGGLGSNQPQHF. The CDR3 DNA reads TGTGCCAGCAGCGGGGGACTGGGGAGCAATCAGCCCCAGCATTTT.

This clonotype was picked up a small number of times. The chain combines TRBV7-2 with TRBJ1-3; a possible D gene is TRBD1 (6 bases). V was clipped by 2 bases and J by 2 bases, with 13 bases between them. CDR3 length equals 16 residues. Germline CDR1 is SGHTA and CDR2 is FQGNSA. CDR3 sequence reads: CASSLNGGRTGNTIYF. CDR3 DNA sequence: TGTGCCAGCAGCTTAAACGGGGGGCGAACTGGAAACACCATATATTTT.

This clonotype appeared a few times. This chain links TRBV7-2 with TRBJ1-4; perhaps TRBD1 as D (5 bases). This CDR3 spans 16 amino acids. Germline CDR1 is SGHTA and CDR2 is FQGNSA. The V gene lost 5 bases and the J gene lost 0 bases, with 13 bases spanning the gap. The CDR3 reads CASSQRQIATNEKLFF. In DNA, the CDR3 is TGTGCCAGCAGCCAGCGACAGATTGCAACTAATGAAAAACTGTTTTTT. Together with reference TRBV7-2 and TRBJ1-4, the CDR3 gives the full variable domain: GAGVSQSPSNKVTEKGKDVELRCDPISGHTALYWYRQSLGQGLEFLIYFQGNSAPDKSGLPSDRFSAERTGGSVSTLTIQRTQQEDSAVYLCASSQRQIATNEKLFFGSGTQLSVL.

This clonotype showed up just a few times. The gene calls are TRBV3-1 and TRBJ1-2, with 9 positions matching TRBD1. The CDR3 totals 13 residues. Germline loops: CDR1 LGHDT, CDR2 YNNKEL (reference sequence). V trimming: 4 bases; J trimming: 8 bases; junction bases outside the gene matches: 5. CDR3 sequence reads: CASSRGTGFGYTF. CDR3 DNA: TGTGCCAGCAGCCGGGGGACAGGGTTCGGCTACACCTTC.

The rearrangement links TRBV7-8 to TRBJ1-5; D gene uncertain. This CDR3 comprises 14 residues. V lost 2 bases and J lost 9, with 14 bases in between. Germline assignment: CDR1 SGHVS and CDR2 FQNEAQ. The CDR3 loop reads CASSLWLSPRPQHF. CDR3 DNA: TGTGCCAGCAGCTTATGGTTGTCGCCTCGGCCCCAGCATTTT.

The chain recombines TRBV6-6 with TRBJ1-3; D gene uncertain. V was pared by 11 bases and J by 1 base, with 9 bases between. This CDR3 is built from 12 residues. The V gene's germline CDR1 is MNHNY and CDR2 SVGAGI (reference sequence). The CDR3 coding sequence is TGTGCCGCTTCAAAATCTGGAAACACCATATATTTT. Its translation: CAASKSGNTIYF.

This clonotype came up a few times. The chain carries TRBV19 and TRBJ2-1; possibly TRBD2 for D (6 bases). CDR3 length equals 13 residues. Germline CDR1 and CDR2: LNHDA and SQIVND (reference sequence). The germline V and J ends were trimmed by 6 bases and 13 bases, with 19 bases remaining between them. The CDR3 nucleotides are TGTGCCAGTAGCCTATTGGTAGCGGATCTTCAGTTCTTC. Its protein is CASSLLVADLQFF. Supplemented by reference TRBV19 and TRBJ2-1, the full variable domain reads DGGITQSPKYLFRKEGQNVTLSCEQNLNHDAMYWYRQDPGQGLRLIYYSQIVNDFQKGDIAEGYSVSREKKESFPLTVTSAQKNPTAFYLCASSLLVADLQFFGPGTRLTVL.

This clonotype was detected only a few times. The chain is built from TRBV9 and TRBJ2-7, with D perhaps matching TRBD2 (6 bases). V lost 0 bases and J lost 4, with 14 bases in between. Germline values: CDR1 SGDLS, CDR2 YYNGEE. This CDR3 spans 15 amino acids. The CDR3 DNA follows: TGTGCCAGCAGCGTAGGGCTAGCGATCACGTACGAGCAGTACTTC. Protein: CASSVGLAITYEQYF.

This clonotype was seen a handful of times. The chain carries TRBV20-1 and TRBJ1-1; D call uncertain. V was trimmed by 0 bases and J by 1 base, leaving 15 bases between them. Germline V gene data show CDR1 as DFQATT and CDR2 as SNEGSKA (reference sequence). The CDR3 covers 16 residues. CDR3 DNA sequence: TGCAGTGCTAGAGACCCGGGAAAAGGCGAGAACACTGAAGCTTTCTTT. Amino acids: CSARDPGKGENTEAFF.

The chain employs TRBV5-5 and TRBJ2-2; 8 positions agree with TRBD2. The germline V gene encodes CDR1 SGHKS and CDR2 YYEKEE (reference sequence). Trimming cost V 4 bases and J 6 bases; bases outside gene matches: 11. This CDR3 has 16 amino acids. The CDR3, as DNA: TGTGCCAGCAGCCCGAGAGGACTAGCAACTGCCGGGGAGCTGTTTTTT. It translates to CASSPRGLATAGELFF.

The V gene is TRBV10-1, the J gene TRBJ2-1; tentatively, D is TRBD2 (6 bases). In germline, CDR1 is WNHNN, CDR2 SYGVQD (reference sequence). This CDR3 is 15 amino acids long. Trimming removed 7 bases at V and 0 bases at J, with 13 bases between. DNA for the CDR3: TGCGCCAGCAACTCCGGGACTGGCTCCTACAATGAGCAGTTCTTC. It yields the protein CASNSGTGSYNEQFF.

CDR3 loop: CASSGTSAVRHTGELFF. In nucleotides, the CDR3 is TGTGCCAGCAGTGGTACTAGCGCGGTGAGGCACACCGGGGAGCTGTTTTTT. The genes are TRBV7-9 and TRBJ2-2, with TRBD2 matching over 7 bases. Trimming cost V 6 bases and J 3 bases; bases outside gene matches: 13. CDR3 length: 17 residues. Germline V gene data show CDR1 as SEHNR and CDR2 as FQNEAQ (reference sequence). The whole variable domain, remainder taken from reference TRBV7-9 and TRBJ2-2, is DTGVSQNPRHKITKRGQNVTFRCDPISEHNRLYWYRQTLGQGPEFLTYFQNEAQLEKSRLLSDRFSAERPKGSFSTLEIQRTEQGDSAMYLCASSGTSAVRHTGELFFGEGSRLTVL.

This clonotype was recorded a few times. The rearrangement links TRBV24-1 to TRBJ1-5; possible D gene TRBD1, 5 bases. The CDR3 contains 13 residues. V lost 9 bases, J lost 0 bases, and 8 bases lay in between. The germline CDR1 and CDR2 sequences are KGHDR and SFDVKD. The CDR3 region is CATGGSSNQPQHF. The DNA of the CDR3 is TGTGCCACCGGGGGATCTAGCAATCAGCCCCAGCATTTT.

The chain carries TRBV20-1 and TRBJ1-1; 8 bases map to TRBD1. CDR1 and CDR2 (germline): DFQATT, SNEGSKA (reference sequence). After removal of 0 bases from V and 8 bases from J, the junction contained 8 bases not matched to a gene. This CDR3 comprises 14 residues. DNA for the CDR3: TGCAGTGCTAGAGATCAAACAGGGGGAGTAGAAGCTTTCTTT. Protein sequence: CSARDQTGGVEAFF.

This clonotype has just a few counts. The chain recombines TRBV24-1 with TRBJ2-1; 8 bases align to TRBD2. Per germline, CDR1 KGHDR and CDR2 SFDVKD. The CDR3 runs 13 residues. The trim removed 3 bases at V and 8 bases at J, leaving 2 bases unmatched. The CDR3 region has the DNA TGTGCCACCAGTGATGAACTAGCGGATGAGCAGTTCTTC. Translated, it gives CATSDELADEQFF.

This clonotype appeared a few times. V is TRBV5-1 and J is TRBJ2-1, with D possibly being TRBD2 (6 bases). The V and J ends lost 4 bases and 3 bases respectively, with 11 bases between them. The germline V gene encodes CDR1 SGHRS and CDR2 YFSETQ. The CDR3 loop spans 14 amino acids. CDR3 in amino acids: CASSAGLGYNEQFF. The CDR3 coding sequence is TGCGCCAGCAGCGCGGGGTTGGGCTACAATGAGCAGTTCTTC.